Listed below are T cell receptor beta chains from one sample, sequenced in a study of post-analysis software for immune sequencing data. TCRdb reanalysed the PCR reads using MiXCR and keeps one entry per CDR3 protein. The table has about 820,000 distinct CDR3 sequences, about 53% seen once. Sequences were obtained from blood. These receptor sequences come from a girl aged 5 to 17 with multiple sclerosis. The CDR3 runs from the conserved cysteine through the conserved F or W. The D gene is left open where the match is weak. Not all rows give a size; the values are once, few, many and, for expanded clones, a class.

J | V | size | D | CDR3 | DNA
TRBJ2-6 | TRBV29-1 | . | TRBD2 | CSGVIAGPPAGANVLTF | TGCAGCGGGGTAATAGCGGGACCTCCGGCTGGGGCCAACGTCCTGACTTTC
TRBJ1-2 | TRBV6-1 | . | . | CASREQANYGYTF | TGTGCCAGCAGGGAACAGGCTAACTATGGCTACACCTTC
TRBJ2-5 | TRBV4-2 | . | . | CASSQDQAKETQYF | TGTGCCAGCAGCCAAGATCAGGCAAAAGAGACCCAGTACTTC
TRBJ1-2 | TRBV7-2 | . | . | CASSLVSQGMGYGYTF | TGTGCCAGCAGCTTAGTGAGCCAGGGGATGGGCTATGGCTACACCTTC
TRBJ2-7 | TRBV7-3 | few | TRBD2 | CASSLYPSGGLRDEQYF | TGTGCCAGCAGCTTATATCCTAGCGGGGGCCTACGGGACGAGCAGTACTTC
TRBJ2-7 | TRBV20-1 | few | . | CSASLAGVSYEQYF | TGCAGTGCTAGCTTGGCAGGAGTCTCCTACGAGCAGTACTTC
TRBJ2-4 | TRBV5-1 | . | . | CASSLGRTKPGNIQYF | TGCGCCAGCAGCTTGGGCAGGACCAAGCCTGGAAACATTCAGTACTTC
TRBJ1-5 | TRBV6-1 | few | TRBD1 | CASSPRGGRGNQPQHF | TGTGCCAGCAGTCCGCGGGGGGGCAGGGGGAATCAGCCCCAGCATTTT
TRBJ2-1 | TRBV7-9 | few | . | CASSLVDPRLQRNEQFF | TGTGCCAGCAGCTTAGTGGACCCTCGGTTACAGCGCAATGAGCAGTTCTTC
TRBJ2-4 | TRBV7-9 | . | TRBD1 | CASSLYRDRGKGQNIQYF | TGTGCCAGCAGCCTATACCGGGACAGGGGTAAGGGCCAAAACATTCAGTACTTC
TRBJ2-1 | TRBV6-5 | . | TRBD2 | CASSYPGLAGNNEQFF | TGTGCCAGCAGTTACCCGGGACTAGCGGGTAACAATGAGCAGTTCTTC
TRBJ2-1 | TRBV5-1 | . | TRBD2 | CASSETSVSSYNEQFF | TGCGCCAGCAGCGAAACTAGCGTAAGCTCCTACAATGAGCAGTTCTTC
TRBJ1-1 | TRBV2 | . | TRBD1 | CASGTGNMNTEAFF | TGTGCCAGCGGGACAGGGAACATGAACACTGAAGCTTTCTTT
TRBJ2-7 | TRBV6-6 | . | . | CASSYSPDTTYEQYF | TGTGCCAGCAGTTATTCCCCTGACACCACCTACGAGCAGTACTTC
TRBJ1-2 | TRBV6-6 | . | . | CASSYPAGVGYTF | TGTGCCAGCAGCTACCCGGCGGGGGTCGGCTACACCTTC
TRBJ2-7 | TRBV21-1 | . | . | CASSPGSASPGSYEQYF | TGTGCCAGCAGCCCGGGTTCAGCCTCACCAGGTTCCTACGAGCAGTACTTC
TRBJ2-5 | TRBV12-3/TRBV12-4 | . | TRBD1 | CASSFQGDKKETQYF | TGTGCCAGCAGTTTCCAGGGGGACAAAAAAGAGACCCAGTACTTC
TRBJ2-7 | TRBV4-1 | . | TRBD1 | CASSQDLGQWDEQYF | TGCGCCAGCAGCCAAGATTTGGGACAGTGGGACGAGCAGTACTTC
TRBJ2-5 | TRBV6-6 | . | TRBD2 | CASSKQLAGGQETQYF | TGTGCCAGCAGCAAACAACTAGCGGGAGGGCAGGAGACCCAGTACTTC
TRBJ1-4 | TRBV20-1 | . | . | CSAHGQSTNEKLFF | TGCAGTGCTCATGGACAGTCGACTAATGAAAAACTGTTTTTT
TRBJ2-5 | TRBV6-1 | . | TRBD1 | CASRRQGASYNKQYF | TGTGCCAGCAGGCGACAGGGGGCATCCTACAATAAGCAGTACTTC
TRBJ1-1 | TRBV15 | . | . | CATSRDLSNTEAFF | TGTGCCACCAGCAGGGATCTTTCGAACACTGAAGCTTTCTTT
TRBJ2-1 | TRBV6-5 | . | TRBD2 | CASSSPTSGYNEQFF | TGTGCCAGCAGTTCCCCGACTAGCGGGTACAATGAGCAGTTCTTC
TRBJ2-3 | TRBV4-2 | . | TRBD2 | CASSQSRGGTDTQYF | TGTGCCAGCAGCCAGAGCCGGGGGGGGACAGATACGCAGTATTTT
TRBJ1-2 | TRBV29-1 | . | TRBD1 | CSVLPGQGDYGYTF | TGCAGCGTTCTTCCGGGACAGGGGGACTATGGCTACACCTTC
TRBJ2-7 | TRBV7-9 | . | . | CASSLPTDRSYAYEQYF | TGTGCCAGCAGCTTACCGACCGACAGAAGTTACGCCTACGAGCAGTACTTC
TRBJ2-7 | TRBV7-6 | few | . | CASSIRQNENLRGQYF | TGTGCCAGCAGCATACGACAGAACGAGAACCTACGAGGGCAGTACTTC
TRBJ2-7 | TRBV12-3/TRBV12-4 | few | . | CASSREFSYEQYF | TGTGCCAGCAGCCGGGAATTCTCCTACGAGCAGTACTTC
TRBJ2-1 | TRBV20-1 | few | TRBD1 | CSAKQGRNYNEQFF | TGCAGTGCGAAACAGGGGAGAAACTACAATGAGCAGTTCTTC
TRBJ2-3 | TRBV7-6 | . | . | CASSLGATGARDTQYF | TGTGCCAGCAGCTTAGGAGCTACGGGAGCAAGAGATACGCAGTATTTT
TRBJ2-7 | TRBV5-1 | . | TRBD1 | CASSLDGTGYNEQYF | TGCGCCAGCAGCTTGGATGGGACAGGATACAATGAGCAGTACTTC
TRBJ2-3 | TRBV5-6 | . | TRBD1 | CATKDQLSGQGLTDTQYF | TGTGCCACCAAGGACCAATTATCGGGACAGGGTCTCACAGATACGCAGTATTTT
TRBJ1-5 | TRBV6-5 | . | . | CASSYSRGASQPQHF | TGTGCCAGCAGTTACTCGCGGGGGGCAAGTCAGCCCCAGCATTTT
TRBJ2-5 | TRBV2 | few | . | CASTPVRETQYF | TGTGCCAGCACTCCCGTACGGGAGACCCAGTACTTC
TRBJ2-4 | TRBV20-1 | . | . | CSARDRDIQYF | TGCAGTGCTAGAGACCGAGACATTCAGTACTTC
TRBJ2-3 | TRBV7-3 | few | . | CASSPTRGDIDTQYF | TGTGCCAGCAGCCCTACCAGGGGAGACATAGATACGCAGTATTTT
TRBJ2-4 | TRBV20-1 | . | TRBD2 | CGASTGTSGGLDIQYF | TGCGGTGCTAGCACCGGGACTAGCGGGGGGCTGGACATTCAGTACTTC
TRBJ2-1 | TRBV10-3 | . | . | CAISENGGVQGPYNEQFF | TGTGCCATCAGTGAAAACGGAGGAGTGCAGGGCCCTTACAATGAGCAGTTCTTC
TRBJ2-1 | TRBV20-1 | . | TRBD1 | CSASFMGTGYNEQFF | TGCAGTGCTAGTTTCATGGGGACAGGCTACAATGAGCAGTTCTTC
TRBJ2-1 | TRBV20-1 | . | . | CSARGLAQGSYNEQFF | TGCAGTGCTAGAGGGCTAGCCCAGGGGTCCTACAATGAGCAGTTCTTC
TRBJ2-3 | TRBV10-2 | . | TRBD2 | CASSEGLAGPWGDTQYF | TGCGCCAGCAGTGAGGGACTAGCGGGTCCTTGGGGAGATACGCAGTATTTT
TRBJ2-1 | TRBV6-6 | . | TRBD2 | CASSYFPGGRGDEQFF | TGTGCCAGCAGTTATTTTCCGGGAGGCCGCGGAGATGAGCAGTTCTTC
TRBJ1-1 | TRBV5-1 | . | . | CASSFTGTNTGAFF | TGCGCCAGCAGCTTCACGGGGACGAACACTGGAGCTTTCTTT
TRBJ2-3 | TRBV7-2 | . | . | CASSLVGVGMFTDTQYF | TGTGCCAGCAGCTTAGTTGGGGTCGGGATGTTCACAGATACGCAGTATTTT